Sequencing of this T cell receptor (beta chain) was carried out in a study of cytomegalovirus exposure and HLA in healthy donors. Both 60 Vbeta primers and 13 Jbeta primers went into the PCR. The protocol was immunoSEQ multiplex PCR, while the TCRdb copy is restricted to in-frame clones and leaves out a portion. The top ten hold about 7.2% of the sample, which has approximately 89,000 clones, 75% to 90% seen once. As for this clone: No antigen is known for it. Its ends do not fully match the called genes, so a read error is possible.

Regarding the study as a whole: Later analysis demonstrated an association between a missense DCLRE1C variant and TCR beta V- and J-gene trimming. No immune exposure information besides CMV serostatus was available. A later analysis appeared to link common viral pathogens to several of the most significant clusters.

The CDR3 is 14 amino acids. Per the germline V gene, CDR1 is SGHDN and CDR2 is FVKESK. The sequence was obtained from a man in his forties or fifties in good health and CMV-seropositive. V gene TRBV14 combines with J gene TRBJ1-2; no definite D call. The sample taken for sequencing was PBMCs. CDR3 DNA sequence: TGTGCCAGCAGCCAATCTGTTGGGAGCTATGGCCACACCTTC. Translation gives CASSQSVGSYGHTF.